This is a list of T cell receptor beta chains from one sample in a study of CD8+ T cells in alopecia areata. Produced via immunoSEQ multiplex PCR; TCRdb's table is partial and in-frame only. The sample lists some 180,000 clones; roughly 63% were seen once. The sequencing used CD4+ T cells sorted from blood, collected at week 0. The receptors originated from a human donor with alopecia areata. The CDR3 runs from the conserved cysteine through the conserved F or W. A D gene is named only where the DNA matches it firmly. Size is omitted from some rows. Given values are once, few, many or a class for expanded clones.

CDR3 DNA,CDR3 protein,clone size,D gene,J gene,V gene
TGTGCCTGGACCTGGGACAGGGGGCAATCACCCCTCCACTTT,CAWTWDRGQSPLHF,.,TRBD1,TRBJ1-6,TRBV30
TGCAGCGGGGGGGCCCTAGAGACCCAGTACTTC,CSGGALETQYF,.,.,TRBJ2-5,TRBV29-1
TGTGCCAGCACCGTTGGGGGGGGAACTGAAGCTTTCTTT,CASTVGGGTEAFF,.,.,TRBJ1-1,TRBV27
TGTGCCAGCAGTGTGGATGTGGGGGGTAATCAGCCCCAGCATTTT,CASSVDVGGNQPQHF,.,.,TRBJ1-5,TRBV2
TGTGCCTGGAGTCCCATTGGGACAGGCAATGAGCAGTTCTTC,CAWSPIGTGNEQFF,few,TRBD1,TRBJ2-1,TRBV30
TGCGCCAGCAGCGGGGACAGGAGGGGGCATTACGAGCAGTACTTC,CASSGDRRGHYEQYF,.,TRBD1,TRBJ2-7,TRBV5-1
TGCGCCAGCAGCCGGGACACGACTTATGGCTACACCTTC,CASSRDTTYGYTF,.,.,TRBJ1-2,TRBV5-1
TGTGCCAGTAGTAATACAGCTCAAGAGACCCAGTACTTC,CASSNTAQETQYF,.,.,TRBJ2-5,TRBV19
TGCAGCGGCACCCCCGGGGAGCAAGCTTTCTTT,CSGTPGEQAFF,.,.,TRBJ1-1,TRBV29-1
TGCGCCAGCAGCAAAACAGGGGGCCAAGAGACCCAGTACTTC,CASSKTGGQETQYF,.,TRBD1,TRBJ2-5,TRBV4-3
TGCGCCAGCAGACCCGTACAGGGTACCTCTGGGGCCAACGTCCTGACTTTC,CASRPVQGTSGANVLTF,few,.,TRBJ2-6,TRBV5-1
TGTGCCAGTAGTAACCGGGACGGAGCTCGCATGAACTATGGCTACACCTTC,CASSNRDGARMNYGYTF,.,.,TRBJ1-2,TRBV19
TGCAGCACGGACAGGGGTTTGGCCAATGAGCAGTTCTTC,CSTDRGLANEQFF,.,TRBD1,TRBJ2-1,TRBV29-1
TGTGCCAGCAGCTCTAGACCGACCCTCTACGAAGAGCAGTACTTC,CASSSRPTLYEEQYF,.,.,TRBJ2-7,TRBV7-7
TGTGCCAGCAGCCCTTCCTACAATGAGCAGTTCTTC,CASSPSYNEQFF,.,.,TRBJ2-1,TRBV7-8
TGCGCCAGCAGCGGAGGACTAGGGATCCAAGAGACCCAGTACTTC,CASSGGLGIQETQYF,.,TRBD2,TRBJ2-5,TRBV5-1
TGCAGCGTGTCGGCAAGGTCGTACAATGAGCAGTTCTTC,CSVSARSYNEQFF,.,.,TRBJ2-1,TRBV29-1
TGTGCCAGCAGCCAAGACAGGGGTTACCACGGCTACACCTTC,CASSQDRGYHGYTF,.,.,TRBJ1-2,TRBV14
TGCAGCGTTGAGGGCCGGGGACCCGGGGATACGCAGTATTTT,CSVEGRGPGDTQYF,.,.,TRBJ2-3,TRBV29-1
TGCAGCGCCCGGACAGGGTCGAACACTGAAGCTTTCTTT,CSARTGSNTEAFF,.,TRBD1,TRBJ1-1,TRBV29-1
TGTGCCAGCAGCACCCGGGAAATTAATTCACCCCTCCACTTT,CASSTREINSPLHF,.,.,TRBJ1-6,TRBV9
TGCAGCGTTGATCTCCAGGGCAGGGGAAGGACAGATACGCAGTATTTT,CSVDLQGRGRTDTQYF,.,.,TRBJ2-3,TRBV29-1
TGCGCCAGCAGCTCGACAGGGAACTCCTACGAGCAGTACTTC,CASSSTGNSYEQYF,.,TRBD1,TRBJ2-7,TRBV5-1
TGTGCCAGCAGCTCCCCCGGGACAGGGTCCGAGCAGTACTTC,CASSSPGTGSEQYF,.,TRBD1,TRBJ2-7,TRBV7-9
TGCGCCAGCAGCCGGGACAGGGGCTACGAGCAGTACTTC,CASSRDRGYEQYF,.,TRBD1,TRBJ2-7,TRBV5-1
TGTGCCAGCAGCCCTAGACCAGAATCCTACGAGCAGTACTTC,CASSPRPESYEQYF,few,.,TRBJ2-7,TRBV9
TGCGCCAGCAGAAAGGGAGACCTGTATGGCTACACCTTC,CASRKGDLYGYTF,few,.,TRBJ1-2,TRBV5-1